Below are 28 T cell receptor beta chains sequenced from a single sample in a study of CD8+CD57+ T cells in acquired aplastic anemia (dated by TCRdb to 2017 to 2018). Sequenced on an Illumina HiSeq 2000. TCR beta VDJ combination and CDR3 sequence profiling used genomic DNA as the template. The public reads were reprocessed in TCRdb via fastp at Q25 and MiXCR, keeping in-frame beta chains. A single entry per CDR3 protein holds the most common genes and DNA from its merged rows. In all, the sample holds about 180,000 distinct CDR3 sequences, and around 48% of those were seen once. The biggest ten clones account for 0.85% to 1.2% of the sample. Flow cytometry had shown CD8+CD57+ cell expansion in the patients selected for sequencing. The sequenced sample consisted of sorted CD4+, CD8+, or CD8+CD57+ T cells (not recorded which) from PBMCs. The receptor source for this set is a human donor with aplastic anemia.

This clonotype has a count of ten or more. The chain employs TRBV4-2 and TRBJ2-1, with 9 bases aligning to TRBD2. J lost 7 bases, V lost 3 bases, and 16 bases had no gene match. The CDR3 runs to 18 residues. Germline V gene data show CDR1 as LGHNA and CDR2 as YNFKEQ. CDR3 residues: CASSHTPGRRGGPNEQFF. The CDR3 nucleotides are TGTGCCAGCAGCCATACGCCAGGAAGGCGGGGGGGCCCGAATGAGCAGTTCTTC.

The chain couples TRBV2 to TRBJ2-7, with a weak D call TRBD1 (6 bases). CDR3 length: 14 amino acids. Trimming pared 2 bases from V and 3 bases from J, leaving 11 bases between. Germline V gives CDR1 SNHLY, CDR2 FYNNEI. The CDR3, as DNA: TGTGCCAGCAGTGAAAACAGGGTCAGCTACGAGCAGTACTTC. It translates to CASSENRVSYEQYF. The full variable domain, in which reference TRBV2 and TRBJ2-7 provide the parts outside the CDR3, is EPEVTQTPSHQVTQMGQEVILRCVPISNHLYFYWYRQILGQKVEFLVSFYNNEISEKSEIFDDQFSVERPDGSNFTLKIRSTKLEDSAMYFCASSENRVSYEQYFGPGTRLTVT.

Ten or more counts support this clonotype. V gene TRBV5-6 combines with J gene TRBJ2-3; a weak D match, TRBD1 (6 bases). From germline, CDR1 is SGHDT and CDR2 YYEEEE. The CDR3 is made up of 16 amino acids. V gave up 0 bases and J gave up 2 bases, with 13 bases separating them. CDR3 sequence: CASSLGGPYLTDTQYF. In DNA form, the CDR3 reads TGTGCCAGCAGCTTGGGGGGGCCATACCTCACAGATACGCAGTATTTT.

This clonotype appeared a few times. The chain employs TRBV7-9 and TRBJ1-5; D unresolved. Trimming took off 1 base at V and 5 bases at J, with 6 bases between the two ends. The CDR3 covers 13 residues. Germline lookup yields CDR1 SEHNR and CDR2 FQNEAQ (reference sequence). CDR3 nucleotide sequence: TGTGCCAGCAGCTTAGAGGCGGATCAGCCCCAGCATTTT. Protein product: CASSLEADQPQHF.

The chain carries TRBV2 and TRBJ2-2; D is uncertain. CDR1 and CDR2 from the germline V gene are SNHLY and FYNNEI. With 1 base removed from V and 3 bases from J, the gap between germline ends came to 12 bases. The CDR3 totals 16 residues. CDR3 nucleotide sequence: TGTGCCAGCAGTGAAGAAGTCTATTCTTACACCGGGGAGCTGTTTTTT. It codes for CASSEEVYSYTGELFF.

A word on this clonotype: Given a much more abundant clone one base away, this may be a read error. The rearrangement links TRBV5-1 to TRBJ2-1; D may be TRBD2 (5 bases). CDR3 length equals 13 residues. Germline CDR1 and CDR2: SGHRS and YFSETQ. CDR3 protein: CASSLLLEGEQLF. The CDR3 DNA follows: TGCGCCAGCAGCTTGTTACTAGAAGGTGAGCAGCTCTTC.

The chain has TRBV19 and TRBJ2-7; 11 bases map to TRBD1. CDR1 LNHDA and CDR2 SQIVND come from the germline V gene (reference sequence). The CDR3 is 15 amino acids. V shed 4 bases and J 3 bases; nucleotides not matched to a gene: 5. In DNA, the CDR3 is TGTGCCAGTAGTACAAAGGGACAGGGGGGCTACGAGCAGTACTTC. Translating gives CASSTKGQGGYEQYF.

This clonotype was observed many times. The rearrangement uses TRBV4-2 and TRBJ1-2; no reliable D call. Germline V gene lookup returns CDR1 LGHNA and CDR2 YNFKEQ. Trimming removed 0 bases at V and 4 bases at J, with 15 bases between. The CDR3 contains 16 residues. The CDR3 spells CASSQDRAESSYGYTF. For the CDR3, the DNA is TGTGCCAGCAGCCAAGATCGGGCAGAAAGTTCCTATGGCTACACCTTC.

V and J are TRBV20-1 and TRBJ2-7; 7 nucleotides match TRBD2. Losses at the gene ends were 6 bases for V and 3 bases for J; bases not matched to a gene: 11. This CDR3 is built from 14 residues. The germline V gene encodes CDR1 DFQATT and CDR2 SNEGSKA (reference sequence). The CDR3 loop reads CSASSPSGGYEQYF. The CDR3 DNA reads TGCAGTGCCAGCTCCCCGTCGGGGGGCTACGAGCAGTACTTC.

The rearrangement links TRBV19 to TRBJ2-7; D not certain. V was pared by 6 bases and J by 2 bases, with 8 bases between. CDR3 size: 12 residues. Germline lookup yields CDR1 LNHDA and CDR2 SQIVND (reference sequence). CDR3 protein: CASRDGTYEQYF. The CDR3, as DNA: TGTGCCAGTAGGGACGGAACCTACGAGCAGTACTTC.

Worth noting for this clonotype: A much larger clone sits a single nucleotide away, making a read error possible. The V gene is TRBV6-1, the J gene TRBJ1-1, with no clear D. The germline gives CDR1 MNHNS, CDR2 SASEGT. The CDR3 contains 13 residues. V lost 4 bases and J 8 bases, leaving 14 bases between the germline ends. The CDR3 region is CASSATQRVEAFF. CDR3 coding DNA: TGTGCCAGCAGTGCTACGCAAAGGGTGGAAGCTTTCTTT.

The rearrangement links TRBV29-1 to TRBJ2-5; no firm D call. This CDR3 spans 12 amino acids. Germline lookup yields CDR1 SQVTM and CDR2 ANQGSEA. V was pared by 4 bases and J by 2 bases, with 8 bases between. In DNA, the CDR3 is TGCAGCGTTGTTCCAATACAAGAGACCCAGTACTTC. Translated: CSVVPIQETQYF.

In its sample, this clonotype was seen many times. This sequence joins TRBV7-2 and TRBJ1-2; D call uncertain. CDR3 length: 15 residues. Deletions cut 4 bases from V and 6 bases from J, with 18 bases between. Germline loops: CDR1 SGHTA, CDR2 FQGNSA. CDR3: CASSSPLEPRHGYTF. CDR3 sequence (DNA): TGTGCCAGCAGCTCCCCCTTGGAGCCCCGGCATGGCTACACCTTC.

V is TRBV2 and J is TRBJ1-4, with 7 positions matching TRBD1. The CDR3 length is 13 residues. Germline CDR1 is SNHLY and CDR2 is FYNNEI. J lost 5 bases, V lost 10 bases, and 7 bases had no gene match. The CDR3 bases are TGTGCCACCACCGGGACAGCAAATGAAAAACTGTTTTTT. Protein product: CATTGTANEKLFF. Full variable domain (missing parts from reference TRBV2 and TRBJ1-4): EPEVTQTPSHQVTQMGQEVILRCVPISNHLYFYWYRQILGQKVEFLVSFYNNEISEKSEIFDDQFSVERPDGSNFTLKIRSTKLEDSAMYFCATTGTANEKLFFGSGTQLSVL.

This clonotype was observed a few times. The chain joins TRBV19 to TRBJ2-7, with 10 positions matching TRBD2. Germline values: CDR1 LNHDA, CDR2 SQIVND (reference sequence). J lost 0 bases, V lost 4 bases, and 3 bases had no gene match. CDR3 size: 15 residues. The CDR3 sequence is CASSNSGGRSYEQYF. The CDR3 DNA reads as TGTGCCAGTAGTAATAGCGGGGGGCGCTCCTACGAGCAGTACTTC.

This clonotype was seen at least ten times. V is TRBV29-1 and J is TRBJ2-3; D is uncertain. This CDR3 contains 13 residues. V was shortened by 5 bases and J by 1 base, with 10 bases between the two germline ends. Germline values: CDR1 SQVTM, CDR2 ANQGSEA. The CDR3 DNA reads as TGCAGCGTTCAGATGTCGCGCACAGATACGCAGTATTTT. As protein: CSVQMSRTDTQYF.

The rearrangement joins TRBV7-2 to TRBJ2-3, with 8 bases fitting TRBD1. This CDR3 comprises 14 residues. Germline values: CDR1 SGHTA, CDR2 FQGNSA. V trimming: 5 bases; J trimming: 3 bases; junction bases outside the gene matches: 4. The CDR3 DNA reads TGTGCCAGCAGCACAGGGGGTGAAACAGATACGCAGTATTTT. Translating gives CASSTGGETDTQYF. The full variable domain, in which reference TRBV7-2 and TRBJ2-3 provide the parts outside the CDR3, is GAGVSQSPSNKVTEKGKDVELRCDPISGHTALYWYRQSLGQGLEFLIYFQGNSAPDKSGLPSDRFSAERTGGSVSTLTIQRTQQEDSAVYLCASSTGGETDTQYFGPGTRLTVL.

The chain joins TRBV20-1 to TRBJ2-7; the D gene is possibly TRBD2 (6 bases). The CDR3 contains 13 residues. Germline V lookup: CDR1 DFQATT, CDR2 SNEGSKA (reference sequence). V was shortened by 3 bases and J by 5 bases, with 14 bases between the two germline ends. This CDR3 is CSASRASVHEQYF. The CDR3 nucleotides are TGCAGTGCTAGTAGGGCTAGCGTCCACGAGCAGTACTTC.

In its sample, this clonotype was seen many times. The V gene is TRBV9, the J gene TRBJ1-3, with D perhaps TRBD1 (6 bases). The CDR3 runs to 15 residues. In germline, CDR1 is SGDLS, CDR2 YYNGEE. Trimming cost V 3 bases and J 3 bases, with 13 bases left between them. The CDR3 reads CASSAQGTGGNTIYF. The CDR3 region has the DNA TGTGCCAGCAGCGCCCAGGGGACTGGTGGAAACACCATATATTTT. Variable domain in full (rest from reference TRBV9 and TRBJ1-3): DSGVTQTPKHLITATGQRVTLRCSPRSGDLSVYWYQQSLDQGLQFLIQYYNGEERAKGNILERFSAQQFPDLHSELNLSSLELGDSALYFCASSAQGTGGNTIYFGEGSWLTVV.

The chain links TRBV25-1 to TRBJ1-1; the match to TRBD1 covers 7 bases. The J segment lost 1 base and the V segment lost 5 bases, leaving 10 bases of the junction unmatched. CDR3 size: 16 residues. Germline V gene sequence: CDR1 MGHDK, CDR2 SYGVNS. For the CDR3, the DNA is TGTGCCAGCAGTCTGGACAGGCAGTCATCGAACACTGAAGCTTTCTTT. Translated: CASSLDRQSSNTEAFF.

This clonotype was recorded at least ten times. This chain joins TRBV19 and TRBJ2-2; possibly TRBD2 for D (7 bases). Germline V gives CDR1 LNHDA, CDR2 SQIVND (reference sequence). There are 16 residues in the CDR3. V was cut by 1 base and J by 3 bases, with 12 bases left in between. The CDR3 nucleotides are TGTGCCAGTAGTATAGGCGGGGGCGCCCACACCGGGGAGCTGTTTTTT. Translated, it gives CASSIGGGAHTGELFF. The whole variable domain, remainder taken from reference TRBV19 and TRBJ2-2, is DGGITQSPKYLFRKEGQNVTLSCEQNLNHDAMYWYRQDPGQGLRLIYYSQIVNDFQKGDIAEGYSVSREKKESFPLTVTSAQKNPTAFYLCASSIGGGAHTGELFFGEGSRLTVL.

The gene calls are TRBV9 and TRBJ1-2, with 7 bases matching TRBD1. V dropped 4 bases and J dropped 7; count of bases not matched to a gene: 25. This CDR3 comprises 19 residues. The germline CDR1 and CDR2 sequences are SGDLS and YYNGEE. CDR3 sequence: CASSPTPYLSGTVTSGYTF. The CDR3 bases are TGTGCCAGCAGCCCGACTCCATACCTCTCCGGGACAGTTACCAGTGGCTACACCTTC.

This clonotype was found a few times. The gene calls are TRBV18 and TRBJ2-3; D tentatively reads TRBD1 or TRBD2 (6 bases each). The CDR3 has 16 residues. The V gene lost 3 bases and the J gene lost 3 bases, with 16 bases spanning the gap. Germline CDR1 KGHSH, CDR2 LQKENI. CDR3 amino acids: CASSPREGGPTDTQYF. In nucleotides, the CDR3 is TGTGCCAGCTCACCTCGTGAGGGGGGCCCGACAGATACGCAGTATTTT. The whole variable domain, remainder taken from reference TRBV18 and TRBJ2-3, is NAGVMQNPRHLVRRRGQEARLRCSPMKGHSHVYWYRQLPEEGLKFMVYLQKENIIDESGMPKERFSAEFPKEGPSILRIQQVVRGDSAAYFCASSPREGGPTDTQYFGPGTRLTVL.

The V gene is TRBV29-1, the J gene TRBJ2-7; 7 bases map to TRBD1. Trimming removed 7 bases from V and 2 bases from J; junction bases left unmatched: 5. This CDR3 has 12 amino acids. Germline V gene data show CDR1 as SQVTM and CDR2 as ANQGSEA. The CDR3 sequence: CSAIDRAYEQYF. Here the CDR3 DNA reads TGCAGCGCCATAGACAGGGCCTACGAGCAGTACTTC.

The sample holds many counts of this clonotype. This sequence joins TRBV4-1 and TRBJ1-2; 8 bases fit TRBD1. V was pared by 2 bases and J by 7 bases, with 9 bases of the junction left unmatched. The germline V gene has CDR1 MGHRA and CDR2 YSYEKL. This CDR3 region has 15 residues. The CDR3 loop reads CASSQHRTGLTGYTF. The DNA of the CDR3 is TGCGCCAGCAGCCAACACCGGACAGGGTTGACTGGCTACACCTTC.

This clonotype was recorded many times. The CDR3 DNA sequence: TGCGCCAGCAGCAGCAGGGGCTACAATGAAAAACTGTTTTTT. Amino acid sequence: CASSSRGYNEKLFF. The chain combines TRBV5-1 with TRBJ1-4; tentatively, D is TRBD1 (6 bases). Germline CDR1 reads SGHRS; CDR2 reads YFSETQ. Between the trimmed V and J ends, which lost 4 bases and 5 bases, there was a span of 12 bases. This CDR3 contains 14 residues.

This clonotype came up many times. This chain links TRBV4-2 with TRBJ1-2; D gene unclear. The ends were cut back, 1 base at V and 7 bases at J, with 7 bases in the middle. The germline gives CDR1 LGHNA, CDR2 YNFKEQ. The CDR3 is 12 amino acids. The CDR3 protein is CASSQGVGGYTF. As DNA, the CDR3 is TGTGCCAGCAGCCAAGGGGTTGGTGGCTACACCTTC.

The V and J genes are TRBV4-2 and TRBJ1-5; weak D call: TRBD1 (5 bases). Germline V CDR1 and CDR2: LGHNA, YNFKEQ. Trimming took 2 bases from V and 3 from J, leaving 11 bases between them. There are 15 residues in the CDR3. In DNA, the CDR3 is TGTGCCAGCAGCCAACATGACAGCTACAATCAGCCCCAGCATTTT. Translating gives CASSQHDSYNQPQHF.